The sequence of this T cell receptor beta chain was determined in a study of blood T cell repertoires in COVID-19. Study-wide background: Donors in the United States, Italy and Spain gave samples during acute or convalescent COVID-19. PBMCs, B-cell-depleted T cells, or T cells provided the cDNA or gDNA that made up the material.

This CDR3 comprises 14 residues. Germline V CDR1 and CDR2: KGHSH, LQKENI. Between the trimmed V and J ends, which lost 1 base and 3 bases, there was a span of 10 bases. In the source study's methods: Amplification from reference gene primers served as the basis for estimated nucleated cell counts. Libraries were prepared by immunoSEQ multiplex PCR; TCRdb keeps only in-frame clonotypes and omits some of them. V and J calls and clone size follow that table, whereas D and trimming were derived from the DNA. The repertoire consists of some 28,000 clones, with 85% occurring once and the leading ten covering around 25%.

The rearrangement joins TRBV18 to TRBJ2-7; D gene unclear. This clonotype was obtained from a human donor in a cohort sampled during active COVID-19. The material sequenced was peripheral blood. The CDR3 region is CASSPRTDNYEQYF. DNA of the CDR3: TGTGCCAGCTCACCACGTACAGACAACTACGAGCAGTACTTC.